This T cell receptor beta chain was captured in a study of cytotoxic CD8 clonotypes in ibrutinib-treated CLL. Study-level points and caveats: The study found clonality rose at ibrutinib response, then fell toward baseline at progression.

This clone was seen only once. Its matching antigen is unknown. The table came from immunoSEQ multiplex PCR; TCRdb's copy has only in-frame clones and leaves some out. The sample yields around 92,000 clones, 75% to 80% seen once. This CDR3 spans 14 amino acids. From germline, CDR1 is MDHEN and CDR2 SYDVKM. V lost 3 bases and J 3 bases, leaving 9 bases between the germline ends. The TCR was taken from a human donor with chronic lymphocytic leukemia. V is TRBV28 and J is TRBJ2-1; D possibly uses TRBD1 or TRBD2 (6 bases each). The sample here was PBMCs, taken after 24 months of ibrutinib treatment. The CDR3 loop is CASSFGGHYNEQFF. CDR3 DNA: TGTGCCAGCAGTTTTGGGGGGCACTACAATGAGCAGTTCTTC.